One sample yielded the 13 T cell receptor beta chains listed below, sequenced in a study of blood T cell repertoires in COVID-19. The method was immunoSEQ multiplex PCR; TCRdb's version includes in-frame clones alone and lacks a portion of them. This table holds fewer than 600,000 clones, 80% to 90% found once. The sample was peripheral blood. Receptors were obtained from a man between 18 and 35 years old with COVID-19, enrolled during active disease.

CDR3 loop: CASSQDSGLAGLTDTQYF. The DNA for the CDR3 is TGTGCCAGCAGCCAAGATTCTGGACTAGCGGGGTTAACAGATACGCAGTATTTT. V usage is TRBV4-2 and J usage is TRBJ2-3; 12 bases agree with TRBD2. Trimming removed 0 bases from V and 3 bases from J; junction bases left unmatched: 7. The V gene's germline CDR1 is LGHNA and CDR2 YNFKEQ. CDR3 length: 18 amino acids.

The chain combines TRBV3-1 (or the pseudogene TRBV3-2) with TRBJ2-2; D not resolved. This CDR3 region has 14 residues. Trimming removed 4 bases from V and 6 bases from J, with 12 bases in between. CDR1 is LGHDT and CDR2 is YNNKEL in the germline V gene (reference sequence). CDR3 loop: CASSPMISSGELFF. Here the CDR3 DNA reads TGTGCCAGCAGCCCTATGATCTCTTCCGGGGAGCTGTTTTTT.

The chain couples TRBV18 to TRBJ2-1, with D perhaps matching TRBD2 (5 bases). Trimming took off 1 base at V and 1 base at J, with 17 bases between the two ends. The CDR3 totals 18 residues. Germline V gene sequence: CDR1 KGHSH, CDR2 LQKENI. The chain's CDR3 is CASSPLTPEDSSYNEQFF. CDR3 coding DNA: TGTGCCAGCTCACCACTAACCCCCGAGGACTCTTCCTACAATGAGCAGTTCTTC.

This chain uses TRBV6-2 or TRBV6-3 with TRBJ2-7, with D perhaps TRBD2 (6 bases). This CDR3 has 13 residues. Germline values: CDR1 MNHEY, CDR2 SVGEGT. V lost 5 bases and J lost 3, with 11 bases in between. CDR3 amino acids: CASSITSSYEQYF. DNA for the CDR3: TGTGCCAGCAGTATTACTAGCAGCTACGAGCAGTACTTC.

J is TRBJ2-1 and V is TRBV24-1; 14 nucleotides agree with TRBD2. Germline assignment: CDR1 KGHDR and CDR2 SFDVKD. The CDR3 has 14 residues. After removal of 7 bases from V and 6 bases from J, the junction contained 1 base not matched to a gene. CDR3 region: CATRGLAGGNEQFF. The CDR3 coding sequence is TGTGCCACCAGAGGACTAGCGGGGGGCAATGAGCAGTTCTTC.

The gene calls are TRBV30 and TRBJ2-2; 10 bases fit TRBD2. Germline assignment: CDR1 GTSNPN and CDR2 SVGIG (reference sequence). The CDR3 is made up of 15 amino acids. Trimming removed 3 bases from V and 3 bases from J; junction bases left unmatched: 4. CDR3 sequence (DNA): TGTGCCTGGAGCAATGGACTAGCGGACACCGGGGAGCTGTTTTTT. Protein product: CAWSNGLADTGELFF.

Only one count was recorded for this clone. The V gene is TRBV2, the J gene TRBJ2-3; tentative D call: TRBD2 (6 bases). The CDR3 has 14 amino acids. The germline gives CDR1 SNHLY, CDR2 FYNNEI. V was trimmed by 5 bases and J by 0 bases, leaving 9 bases between them. CDR3 DNA sequence: TGTGCCAGCAGTTGGGACTTCAGCACAGATACGCAGTATTTT. Translation gives CASSWDFSTDTQYF.

The chain carries TRBV3-1 (or the pseudogene TRBV3-2) and TRBJ1-1; 7 nucleotides agree with TRBD1. J lost 9 bases, V lost 0 bases, and 10 bases had no gene match. Germline loops: CDR1 LGHDT, CDR2 YNNKEL (reference sequence). The CDR3 totals 15 residues. The CDR3 nucleotides are TGTGCCAGCAGCCAAGATCAGCCAGGGGGGAGGAAAGCTTTCTTT. This gives the protein CASSQDQPGGRKAFF.

CDR3 loop: CASSLGLGGGTAQFF. CDR3 nucleotide sequence: TGTGCCAGCAGCTTAGGCCTCGGCGGCGGCACGGCGCAGTTCTTC. The chain links TRBV13 to TRBJ2-1, with unresolved D. The CDR3 extends over 15 amino acids. Germline loops: CDR1 PRHDT, CDR2 FYEKMQ (reference sequence). Deletions cut 0 bases from V and 12 bases from J, with 18 bases between.

J is TRBJ1-2 and V is TRBV12-3 or TRBV12-4, with D tentatively TRBD1 (6 bases). This CDR3 region has 13 residues. Trimming took 6 bases from V and 8 from J, leaving 16 bases between them. The CDR3 nucleotides read TGTGCCAGCAGCCGACAGGACGCACGGGGCTACACCTTC. Protein: CASSRQDARGYTF.

This clone appeared a single time. The V gene is TRBV13, the J gene TRBJ2-7, with 8 bases lining up with TRBD2. V gave up 5 bases and J gave up 0 bases; unmatched junction bases: 6. This CDR3 has 15 amino acids. Germline V gene lookup returns CDR1 PRHDT and CDR2 FYEKMQ (reference sequence). CDR3 sequence: CASSLERESSYEQYF. CDR3 nucleotide sequence: TGTGCCAGCAGCCTAGAGCGGGAGAGCTCCTACGAGCAGTACTTC.

The J gene is TRBJ1-5, the V gene TRBV28, with TRBD1 identical over 7 bases. Germline assignment: CDR1 MDHEN and CDR2 SYDVKM. The CDR3 is 14 amino acids. The V segment lost 10 bases and the J segment 6 bases; nucleotides outside the gene matches: 12. DNA for the CDR3: TGTGCCACACAACCCCGACAGGGAACTCAGCCCCAGCATTTT. Its protein product is CATQPRQGTQPQHF.

This clone was found a few times. V and J are TRBV5-1 and TRBJ1-2; TRBD1 agrees at 7 bases. The germline gives CDR1 SGHRS, CDR2 YFSETQ. The CDR3 length is 15 residues. The junction had 8 bases not matched to a gene; V was cut back by 3 bases and J by 3 bases. The CDR3 spells CASSSQGGADYGYTF. The CDR3 nucleotides read TGCGCCAGCAGCTCGCAGGGGGGCGCAGACTATGGCTACACCTTC.